The TCR beta chain under discussion was sequenced for a study of shared clonotypes between healthy human individuals. Per germline, CDR1 SGHDN and CDR2 FVKESK. With 5 bases clipped from V and 7 bases from J, the junction kept 12 bases outside the gene matches. The CDR3 runs to 16 residues. All donors were healthy HIV-negative adults lacking recent acute infections or vaccinations. CD4+ cells underwent separation, giving CD45RA+ naive and CD45RA-negative memory subsets. The assay ran at deep level. The authors loaded roughly 180 ng DNA, tens of thousands of T cell genomes, into sorted-subset replicate PCRs. Profiling relied on immunoSEQ multiplex PCR, and the TCRdb table lists in-frame clones only, not all of them. The repertoire consists of approximately 1.1 million clones, with about 80% occurring once and the leading ten covering more than 0.5%.

The chain combines TRBV14 with TRBJ2-3, with 10 nucleotides matching TRBD2. This TCR was recovered from a man between 18 and 35 years old in good health. Some clones in this sample may be carry-over from other donors' samples. Sequenced material: memory CD4+ T cells from PBMCs. The subset here: CD45RA-negative fraction. CDR3 loop: CASSYRAGGDTYTQYF. In DNA, the CDR3 is TGTGCCAGCAGCTACCGAGCGGGAGGGGATACCTATACGCAGTATTTT.